One and the same sample provided the 30 T cell receptor beta chains below, sequenced in a study of blood T cell repertoires in COVID-19. Profiling relied on immunoSEQ multiplex PCR, and the TCRdb table lists in-frame clones only, not all of them. The sample has roughly 140,000 clones, approximately 90% seen once. Material for sequencing was peripheral blood. The origin of the receptors is a woman aged 60 to 75 with active or convalescent COVID-19.

The chain uses TRBV11-3 and TRBJ1-1; no reliable D call. Germline assignment: CDR1 SGHNT and CDR2 YENEEA. The CDR3 runs 12 residues. Trimming took 3 bases from V and 7 from J, leaving 9 bases between them. Written as DNA, the CDR3 is TGTGCCAGCAGCTTCCGAGAGGGTGAAGCTTTCTTT. Its protein is CASSFREGEAFF.

The chain combines TRBV10-1 with TRBJ2-1, with D possibly being TRBD1 (7 bases). This CDR3 spans 11 amino acids. Germline lookup yields CDR1 WNHNN and CDR2 SYGVQD (reference sequence). V gave up 4 bases and J gave up 11 bases, with 9 bases separating them. The CDR3 sequence is CASSGRGQQFF. As DNA, the CDR3 is TGCGCCAGCAGTGGGAGGGGGCAGCAGTTCTTC.

This clone was seen once. The V call is TRBV3-1 (or the pseudogene TRBV3-2), the J call TRBJ1-6; D remains ambiguous. Germline CDR1 reads LGHDT; CDR2 reads YNNKEL (reference sequence). V shed 6 bases and J shed 8 bases, with 14 bases lying between them. This CDR3 is built from 14 residues. Here the CDR3 DNA reads TGTGCCAGCAGACGCGGGAGTAGAGATTCACCCCTCCACTTT. This translates into CASRRGSRDSPLHF.

The J gene is TRBJ1-1, the V gene TRBV9; unclear D gene. Germline V gives CDR1 SGDLS, CDR2 YYNGEE. The V gene lost 2 bases and the J gene lost 1 base, with 12 bases spanning the gap. The CDR3 is 15 amino acids. The CDR3 bases are TGTGCCAGCAGCGTGGCAAATAGCTGGAACACTGAAGCTTTCTTT. The encoded protein is CASSVANSWNTEAFF.

On this clone: In the same sample, other DNA sequences code for this CDR3. The J gene is TRBJ1-5, the V gene TRBV11-2; TRBD1 matches 9 bases. Looked up from germline, CDR1 is SGHAT and CDR2 is FQNNGV. J was trimmed by 2 bases and V by 5 bases; bases with no gene match: 4. The CDR3 contains 15 residues. CDR3: CASSLGQGGNQPQHF. DNA of the CDR3: TGTGCCAGCAGCCTGGGACAGGGAGGCAATCAGCCCCAGCATTTT.

The rearrangement uses TRBV12-5 and TRBJ1-6; 7 bases fit TRBD1. The CDR3 sequence is 17 residues long. Trimming cost V 2 bases and J 7 bases; bases outside gene matches: 11. CDR1 LGHNT and CDR2 FRNRAP come from the germline V gene. The CDR3 DNA sequence: TGTGCTAGTGGTTTGATAAACAACCGGGACAGAAATTCACCCCTCCACTTT. Its protein product is CASGLINNRDRNSPLHF.

Only one count was recorded for this clone. Other nucleotide sequences in the sample specify the same CDR3. The chain recombines TRBV5-1 with TRBJ2-1, with 8 bases fitting TRBD1. Germline assignment: CDR1 SGHRS and CDR2 YFSETQ. The CDR3 covers 15 residues. The V and J ends lost 0 bases and 3 bases, in that order; junction bases with no gene match: 2. The CDR3 loop is CASSLAGGVYNEQFF. The CDR3 DNA sequence: TGCGCCAGCAGCTTGGCAGGGGGCGTCTACAATGAGCAGTTCTTC.

The V gene is TRBV7-2, the J gene TRBJ1-4; the D is unclear. The germline V gene encodes CDR1 SGHTA and CDR2 FQGNSA. There are 13 residues in the CDR3. Deletions cut 7 bases from V and 10 bases from J, with 16 bases between. CDR3: CASNTGLSGKLFF. In DNA, the CDR3 is TGTGCCAGCAACACCGGACTGTCGGGAAAACTGTTTTTT.

In this sample, this clone turned up a few times. V usage is TRBV7-6 and J usage is TRBJ2-1; 10 bases match TRBD2. Looked up from germline, CDR1 is SGHVS and CDR2 is FNYEAQ. The CDR3 is 17 amino acids. J was trimmed by 3 bases and V by 5 bases; bases with no gene match: 10. Here the CDR3 DNA reads TGTGCCAGCAGCCCCGGGGGTGCTAGCGGGGGCTACAATGAGCAGTTCTTC. This gives the protein CASSPGGASGGYNEQFF.

This clone showed up just a few times. This rearrangement joins TRBV3-1 (or the pseudogene TRBV3-2) to TRBJ1-2; 8 positions match TRBD1. CDR3 size: 16 residues. CDR1 and CDR2 (germline): LGHDT, YNNKEL (reference sequence). V was pared by 0 bases and J by 2 bases, with 5 bases of the junction left unmatched. The DNA of the CDR3 is TGTGCCAGCAGCCAAGATTCGGCAGGGGGCAACTATGGCTACACCTTC. It encodes CASSQDSAGGNYGYTF.

The chain combines TRBV10-3 with TRBJ1-3; TRBD1 might be the D (6 bases). CDR1 ENHRY and CDR2 SYGVKD come from the germline V gene. This CDR3 region has 15 residues. V lost 8 bases, J lost 0 bases, and 14 bases lay in between. In DNA, the CDR3 is TGTGCCATCGGGGCCTTAGGGGGCTCTGGAAACACCATATATTTT. Residues: CAIGALGGSGNTIYF.

The sample holds one count of this clone. The V and J genes are TRBV20-1 and TRBJ2-5, with D tentatively TRBD2 (5 bases). Looked up from germline, CDR1 is DFQATT and CDR2 is SNEGSKA (reference sequence). The length of the CDR3 is 11 residues. Trimming removed 6 bases at V and 4 bases at J, with 9 bases between. CDR3 coding DNA: TGCAGTGCCCAACTAGTAGAGACCCAGTACTTC. Protein: CSAQLVETQYF.

This sequence joins TRBV5-4 and TRBJ2-7, with 7 bases lining up with TRBD2. This CDR3 is built from 13 residues. The J segment lost 11 bases and the V segment lost 0 bases, leaving 8 bases of the junction unmatched. Germline CDR1 SGHNT, CDR2 YYREEE (reference sequence). The CDR3 DNA reads TGTGCCAGCAGCTTGGAGGTCGGGGGGAAGGAGTACTTC. It translates to CASSLEVGGKEYF.

V and J are TRBV6-2 or TRBV6-3 and TRBJ1-2, with D uncertain. This CDR3 contains 14 residues. The V gene lost 0 bases and the J gene lost 8 bases, with 13 bases spanning the gap. Germline CDR1 MNHEY, CDR2 SVGEGT. CDR3 amino acids: CASSYSNLHGGYTF. The CDR3 DNA is TGTGCCAGCAGTTACTCGAACCTACACGGGGGCTACACCTTC.

The V gene is TRBV12-3 or TRBV12-4, the J gene TRBJ1-2; 8 positions agree with TRBD1. The CDR3 runs 13 residues. Losses at the gene ends were 6 bases for V and 4 bases for J; bases not matched to a gene: 4. The CDR3 nucleotides are TGTGCCAGCAGCGGGGACAGGTCCTATGGCTACACCTTC. It yields the protein CASSGDRSYGYTF.

The rearrangement uses TRBV7-2 and TRBJ2-5; no definite D call. Germline V CDR1 and CDR2: SGHTA, FQGNSA. Deletions cut 5 bases from V and 5 bases from J, with 15 bases between. The CDR3 runs to 14 residues. CDR3 protein: CASSPDLARETQYF. In DNA, the CDR3 is TGTGCCAGCAGCCCCGATTTGGCGAGGGAGACCCAGTACTTC.

The rearrangement joins TRBV9 to TRBJ1-4; TRBD1 might be the D (5 bases). Germline V gene lookup returns CDR1 SGDLS and CDR2 YYNGEE. The CDR3 length is 18 residues. The V and J ends lost 4 bases and 7 bases respectively, with 26 bases between them. CDR3 in amino acids: CASSPLSGGVGAPEKLFF. CDR3 nucleotides: TGTGCCAGCAGCCCCCTTAGCGGAGGGGTGGGAGCCCCTGAAAAACTGTTTTTT. The entire variable domain, with the rest obtained from reference TRBV9 and TRBJ1-4, is as follows: DSGVTQTPKHLITATGQRVTLRCSPRSGDLSVYWYQQSLDQGLQFLIQYYNGEERAKGNILERFSAQQFPDLHSELNLSSLELGDSALYFCASSPLSGGVGAPEKLFFGSGTQLSVL.

The V and J genes are TRBV19 and TRBJ1-1; a possible D gene is TRBD1 (5 bases). Germline CDR1 and CDR2: LNHDA and SQIVND (reference sequence). Trimming pared 3 bases from V and 1 base from J, leaving 12 bases between. This CDR3 has 15 amino acids. CDR3 loop: CASSMGGVENTEAFF. The CDR3, as DNA: TGTGCCAGTAGTATGGGAGGGGTTGAGAACACTGAAGCTTTCTTT.

The chain employs TRBV7-6 and TRBJ1-1, with D perhaps matching TRBD1 (5 bases). The CDR3 runs to 13 residues. Germline CDR1 is SGHVS and CDR2 is FNYEAQ. The V end was cut by 5 bases, the J end by 3 bases, with 10 bases between. CDR3 protein: CASSPQEYTEAFF. The CDR3 nucleotides read TGTGCCAGCAGCCCACAGGAGTACACTGAAGCTTTCTTT.

The V call is TRBV6-6, the J call TRBJ2-3, with D possibly being TRBD2 (5 bases). The CDR3 sequence is 17 residues long. Germline lookup yields CDR1 MNHNY and CDR2 SVGAGI (reference sequence). V lost 5 bases, J lost 2 bases, and 20 bases lay in between. The CDR3 bases are TGTGCCAGCAGTCCCCCCACGGGGTACCCTTTCACAGATACGCAGTATTTT. Translated: CASSPPTGYPFTDTQYF.

V usage is TRBV5-1 and J usage is TRBJ1-2; a possible D gene is TRBD1 (5 bases). This CDR3 region has 12 residues. Germline loops: CDR1 SGHRS, CDR2 YFSETQ. The V end was cut by 4 bases, the J end by 6 bases, with 10 bases between. The DNA for the CDR3 is TGCGCCAGCAGCACCGCGGGGCATGGCTACACCTTC. This sequence encodes CASSTAGHGYTF.

This sequence joins TRBV6-1 and TRBJ2-7, with 9 bases identical to TRBD1. The trim removed 4 bases at V and 4 bases at J, leaving 11 bases unmatched. The germline V gene encodes CDR1 MNHNS and CDR2 SASEGT. The CDR3 spans 16 residues. The CDR3 loop is CASSGQDRGFPYEQYF. The CDR3 DNA is TGTGCCAGCAGTGGCCAGGACAGGGGCTTCCCGTACGAGCAGTACTTC.

The chain employs TRBV7-3 and TRBJ1-1; the D gene is possibly TRBD1 (6 bases). Germline V gene data show CDR1 as SGHTA and CDR2 as FQGTGA. The CDR3 is 14 residues long. V was shortened by 5 bases and J by 1 base, with 11 bases between the two germline ends. The CDR3: CASSLRGPNTEAFF. The CDR3 DNA reads TGTGCCAGCAGCCTCAGGGGCCCGAACACTGAAGCTTTCTTT.

This clone was detected only once. The chain employs TRBV7-2 and TRBJ1-1; D call uncertain. Germline V CDR1 and CDR2: SGHTA, FQGNSA. This CDR3 region has 11 residues. Trimming left V 6 bases short and J 5 bases short, with 7 bases between. CDR3 nucleotide sequence: TGTGCCAGCAGAAAACAGACTGAAGCTTTCTTT. It specifies CASRKQTEAFF.

The CDR3 DNA reads as TGCAGCGTTGAAGAGCAGGGTCAAGGGCCCCAGCATTTT. Amino acid sequence: CSVEEQGQGPQHF. The chain uses TRBV29-1 and TRBJ1-5; D may be TRBD1 (5 bases). Per germline, CDR1 SQVTM and CDR2 ANQGSEA. V was cut by 0 bases and J by 9 bases, with 12 bases left in between. The CDR3 loop spans 13 amino acids.

The rearrangement uses TRBV10-2 and TRBJ2-5; a weak D match, TRBD2 (5 bases). Between the trimmed V and J ends, which lost 2 bases and 7 bases, there was a span of 14 bases. Germline CDR1 and CDR2: WSHSY and SAAADI. There are 14 residues in the CDR3. The CDR3 is CASSEGWLAGTQYF. The DNA for the CDR3 is TGCGCCAGCAGTGAGGGATGGCTAGCCGGGACCCAGTACTTC.

The V call is TRBV10-1, the J call TRBJ2-1, with D possibly being TRBD2 (7 bases). The CDR3 has 17 amino acids. Germline loops: CDR1 WNHNN, CDR2 SYGVQD (reference sequence). Trimming stripped 8 bases from V and 0 bases from J, with 20 bases between. The CDR3 region has the DNA TGCGCCAGCGGGGACGGGGGGCTCCTGAGCTCCTACAATGAGCAGTTCTTC. It translates to CASGDGGLLSSYNEQFF.

The chain employs TRBV7-3 and TRBJ2-6; D may be TRBD1 (5 bases). Germline CDR1 SGHTA, CDR2 FQGTGA. Trimming pared 5 bases from V and 2 bases from J, leaving 7 bases between. The CDR3 has 14 amino acids. CDR3 coding DNA: TGTGCCAGCAGCAAAGGGGCTGGGGCCAACGTCCTGACTTTC. Translated: CASSKGAGANVLTF.

The rearrangement links TRBV7-9 to TRBJ1-2; 7 nucleotides line up with TRBD1. The germline CDR1 and CDR2 sequences are SEHNR and FQNEAQ (reference sequence). Germline trimming cut 4 bases from V and 4 bases from J; bases unmatched to any gene: 9. The CDR3 is 15 amino acids. CDR3 protein: CASSWRRGGPYGYTF. The CDR3 DNA is TGTGCCAGCAGCTGGAGGAGAGGGGGCCCCTATGGCTACACCTTC.

The rearrangement joins TRBV12-5 to TRBJ2-7, with D possibly TRBD2 on 7 matching bases. Trimming removed 8 bases from V and 3 bases from J, with 14 bases in between. CDR1 and CDR2 (germline): LGHNT, FRNRAP. The CDR3 contains 13 residues. The CDR3 protein is CASSGGEYYEQYF. CDR3 nucleotide sequence: TGTGCTAGTTCGGGGGGCGAATACTACGAGCAGTACTTC.